The following is a TCR beta chain sequence with its context. Compared with germline, one end of the junction differs, possibly owing to a read error. This sample stems from a study of blood T cell repertoires in COVID-19. Study context: Nucleic acid was either cDNA or gDNA, and it came from T cells, B-cell-depleted T cells, or PBMCs.

The study counted Cohort 3 donors as recovered given two negative PCRs, clearance, or symptom resolution. Only in-frame clones appear in the TCRdb table, and some are missing; sequencing was by immunoSEQ multiplex PCR. Among under 350,000 clones listed, 70% to 90% were seen once. CDR1 SSHAT and CDR2 FNYEAQ come from the germline V gene (reference sequence). The CDR3 spans 16 residues. The chain employs TRBV7-7 and TRBJ1-5, with TRBD1 matching over 9 bases. Input material: PBMCs or T cells enriched from blood (not recorded which). The sequence derives from a man aged 25-45 years who had recovered from COVID-19. CDR3 sequence reads: CASSDRDREGNQPQHF. The CDR3 nucleotides are TGTGCTAGCAGCGACCGGGACAGGGAGGGCAATCAGCCCCAGCATTTT.